The 8 T cell receptor beta chains reported below all come from one sample, sequenced in a study of T cell responses to AZD1222 COVID-19 vaccine. TCRdb's table, derived via immunoSEQ multiplex PCR, lists solely in-frame clones and lacks some. Of approximately 110,000 clones in the sample, around nine tenths were seen once. The specimen comprised peripheral blood, sampled on day 0 of AZD1222 vaccination. Receptors were obtained from an adult in good health.

The CDR3 protein is CSVGASGRSYNEQFF. Written as DNA, the CDR3 is TGCAGCGTTGGAGCTAGCGGGCGCTCCTACAATGAGCAGTTCTTC. This rearrangement joins TRBV29-1 to TRBJ2-1; 8 nucleotides match TRBD2. The J segment lost 0 bases and the V segment lost 4 bases, leaving 5 bases of the junction unmatched. CDR3 length: 15 residues. From germline, CDR1 is SQVTM and CDR2 ANQGSEA.

J is TRBJ2-2 and V is TRBV5-1, with 10 nucleotides matching TRBD2. This CDR3 has 19 amino acids. J gave up 0 bases and V 0 bases, and 8 bases lay outside the gene matches. Germline CDR1 reads SGHRS; CDR2 reads YFSETQ. The CDR3 spells CASSLGLAGGTANTGELFF. The DNA of the CDR3 is TGCGCCAGCAGCTTGGGGTTAGCGGGGGGAACCGCGAACACCGGGGAGCTGTTTTTT.

The chain recombines TRBV4-3 with TRBJ1-1, with D possibly being TRBD1 (5 bases). The CDR3 consists of 14 residues. The V gene's germline CDR1 is LGHNA and CDR2 YSLEER. V dropped 5 bases and J dropped 0 bases, with 10 bases sitting between them. The CDR3 DNA reads as TGCGCCAGCAGCGGGGGAGGGTTGAACACTGAAGCTTTCTTT. Protein sequence: CASSGGGLNTEAFF.

This chain links TRBV28 with TRBJ1-3; 8 bases match TRBD1. This CDR3 has 19 amino acids. Germline V gene sequence: CDR1 MDHEN, CDR2 SYDVKM. Trimming removed 4 bases from V and 2 bases from J; junction bases left unmatched: 16. In nucleotides, the CDR3 is TGTGCCAGCAGTTCCCCGGCAGGGGGCTCAACCAGCACTGGAAACACCATATATTTT. This codes for CASSSPAGGSTSTGNTIYF.

This chain connects TRBV2 to TRBJ1-5, with D possibly TRBD1 on 6 matching bases. V was shortened by 10 bases and J by 6 bases, with 19 bases between the two germline ends. Looked up from germline, CDR1 is SNHLY and CDR2 is FYNNEI. The CDR3 has 14 amino acids. In DNA, the CDR3 is TGTGCCACCCCCGGGGGGCTAATGGTTCAGCCCCAGCATTTT. This gives the protein CATPGGLMVQPQHF.

V and J are TRBV9 and TRBJ1-3; 9 bases align to TRBD1. The CDR3 is 16 amino acids. V dropped 2 bases and J dropped 0; count of bases not matched to a gene: 3. Germline CDR1 and CDR2: SGDLS and YYNGEE. The CDR3 reads CASSVTGGFSGNTIYF. DNA for the CDR3: TGTGCCAGCAGCGTCACAGGGGGCTTCTCTGGAAACACCATATATTTT.

The gene calls are TRBV19 and TRBJ2-7, with 9 bases lining up with TRBD1. The CDR3 covers 13 residues. CDR1 and CDR2 from the germline V gene are LNHDA and SQIVND (reference sequence). V shed 7 bases and J 5 bases; nucleotides not matched to a gene: 6. The CDR3 loop reads CASTGTGIHEQYF. CDR3 in DNA: TGTGCCAGTACCGGGACAGGGATCCACGAGCAGTACTTC.

The chain carries TRBV5-8 and TRBJ2-7; D is possibly TRBD1 or TRBD2 (5 bases each). CDR1 and CDR2 (germline): SGHTS, YDEGEE. The CDR3 is 16 amino acids. Trimming took 0 bases from V and 9 from J, leaving 22 bases between them. CDR3 residues: CASSLARFQMGTGQYF. CDR3 DNA sequence: TGTGCCAGCAGCTTGGCCAGGTTTCAAATGGGGACGGGGCAGTACTTC. The full variable domain, its missing parts supplied by reference TRBV5-8 and TRBJ2-7, is EAGVTQSPTHLIKTRGQQATLRCSPISGHTSVYWYQQALGLGLQFLLWYDEGEERNRGNFPPRFSGRQFPNYSSELNVNALELEDSALYLCASSLARFQMGTGQYFGPGTRLTVT.